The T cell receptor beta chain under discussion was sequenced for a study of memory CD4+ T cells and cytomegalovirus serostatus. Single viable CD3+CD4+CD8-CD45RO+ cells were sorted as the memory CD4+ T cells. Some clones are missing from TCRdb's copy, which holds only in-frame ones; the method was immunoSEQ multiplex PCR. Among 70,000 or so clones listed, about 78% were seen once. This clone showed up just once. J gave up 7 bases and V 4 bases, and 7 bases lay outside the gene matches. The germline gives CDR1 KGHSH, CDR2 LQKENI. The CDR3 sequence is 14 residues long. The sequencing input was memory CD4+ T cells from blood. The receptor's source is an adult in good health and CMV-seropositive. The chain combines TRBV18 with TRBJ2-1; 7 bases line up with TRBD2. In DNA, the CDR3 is TGTGCCAGCTCACGGGGACTAAAAGAAAATGAGCAGTTCTTC. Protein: CASSRGLKENEQFF.